These T cell receptor beta chains were read from a single sample in a study of STAT5B mutations in CD4+ large granular lymphocyte leukemia. Measured with immunoSEQ multiplex PCR; TCRdb has only the in-frame clones, and not every one. This repertoire shows more than 30,000 clones, approximately 79% found once; its top ten account for under 2.5%. The specimen sequenced was CD4+ T cells from blood buffy coats. These receptors were collected from a human donor in good health. The conserved cysteine and the conserved F or W are not part of the CDR3 here. The D gene is left open where the match is weak.

j_call	d_call	v_call	cdr3_aa
TRBJ2-5	TRBD2	TRBV5-1	ASSPTSGGIQETQY
TRBJ2-2	NA	TRBV27	ASSLRPNTGELF
TRBJ1-1	NA	TRBV4-1	ASSQDGIMNTEAF
TRBJ2-1	TRBD2	TRBV2	ARWSGKYNEQF
TRBJ2-1	TRBD2	TRBV10-3	AISDSGGSYNEQF
TRBJ1-3	NA	TRBV6-6	ASRNQGTSHSTIY
TRBJ1-1	NA	TRBV5-4	ASSLIMNTEAF
TRBJ1-2	NA	TRBV30	ASYAFPGYGYT
TRBJ2-7	TRBD1	TRBV27	ASSYTRQGRYEQY
TRBJ2-3	NA	TRBV9	ASSAAGGGLADTQY
TRBJ1-1	TRBD1	TRBV5-1	ASSKETGDVATEAF
TRBJ1-4	TRBD1	TRBV6-5	ASSPRGATNEKLF
TRBJ2-7	TRBD2	TRBV5-1	ASKSLTSGAYEQY
TRBJ2-7	TRBD1	TRBV19	ASSNRGQALEQY
TRBJ2-1	TRBD1	TRBV5-1	ASSETPKGGSEQF
TRBJ2-1	NA	TRBV11-3	ASSLAVRPNEQF
TRBJ2-3	TRBD1	TRBV28	ASSGLGTGEDTQY